This T cell receptor (beta chain) was captured by sequencing in a study of CXCR3-negative and CXCR3-positive naive CD8 T cells. Study outcomes and limitations: After cryopreservation, CXCR3 expression dropped partially; most assays used fresh PBMCs. CXCR3-positive naive cells carried more hydrophobic TRB CDR3s than CXCR3-negative ones.

The libraries of TRB cDNA were constructed through 5' RACE using UMI labels. TCRdb re-called the 5' RACE reads and gives one entry per CDR3 protein, without DNA. The repertoire table contains roughly 140,000 distinct CDR3 sequences. Points on this clonotype: As yet, its antigen is unknown.

The CDR3 extends over 15 amino acids. Looked up from germline, CDR1 is DFQATT and CDR2 is SNEGSKA (reference sequence). Sequences were obtained from naive CXCR3+ CD8+ T cells from blood. The subset was: CD45RO-CCR7+CD27+CD95- naive CD8+ T cells expressing CXCR3 (TNR3+). The source is a human donor in good health. Some clones in this sample may be carry-over from other donors' samples. The V and J genes are TRBV20-1 and TRBJ2-7; TCRdb indicates TRBD1, and absent DNA this call remains unverified. The CDR3 sequence is CSARDLSVRGYEQYF.